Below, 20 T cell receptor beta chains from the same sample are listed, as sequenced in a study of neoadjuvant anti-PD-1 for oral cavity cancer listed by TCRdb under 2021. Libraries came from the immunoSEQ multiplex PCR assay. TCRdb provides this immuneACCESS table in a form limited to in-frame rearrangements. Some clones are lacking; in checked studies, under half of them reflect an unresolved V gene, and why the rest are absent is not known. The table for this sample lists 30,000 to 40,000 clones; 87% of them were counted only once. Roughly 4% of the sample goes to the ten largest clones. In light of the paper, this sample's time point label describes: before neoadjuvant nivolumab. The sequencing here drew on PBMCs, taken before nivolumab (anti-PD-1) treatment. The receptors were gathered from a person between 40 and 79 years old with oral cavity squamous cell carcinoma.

The CDR3 spells CASASLSGGQYEQYF. The CDR3 DNA sequence: TGTGCCAGCGCCTCTCTTTCGGGTGGGCAATACGAGCAGTACTTC. V gene TRBV5-4 combines with J gene TRBJ2-7; D is undetermined. V lost 7 bases and J lost 4, with 21 bases in between. Germline values: CDR1 SGHNT, CDR2 YYREEE (reference sequence). The CDR3 has 15 amino acids.

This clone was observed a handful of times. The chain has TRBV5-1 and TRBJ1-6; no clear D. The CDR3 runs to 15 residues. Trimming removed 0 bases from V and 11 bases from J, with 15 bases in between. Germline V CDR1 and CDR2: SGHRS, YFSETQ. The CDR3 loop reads CASSLETGFGAPLHF. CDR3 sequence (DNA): TGCGCCAGCAGCTTGGAAACCGGCTTTGGGGCACCCCTCCACTTT.

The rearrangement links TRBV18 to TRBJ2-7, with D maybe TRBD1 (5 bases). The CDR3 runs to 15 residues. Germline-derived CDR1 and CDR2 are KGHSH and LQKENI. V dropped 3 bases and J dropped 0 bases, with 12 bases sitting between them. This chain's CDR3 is CASSPGTGSSYEQYF. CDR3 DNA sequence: TGTGCCAGCTCACCCGGTACAGGTAGCTCCTACGAGCAGTACTTC. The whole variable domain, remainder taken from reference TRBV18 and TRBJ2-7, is NAGVMQNPRHLVRRRGQEARLRCSPMKGHSHVYWYRQLPEEGLKFMVYLQKENIIDESGMPKERFSAEFPKEGPSILRIQQVVRGDSAAYFCASSPGTGSSYEQYFGPGTRLTVT.

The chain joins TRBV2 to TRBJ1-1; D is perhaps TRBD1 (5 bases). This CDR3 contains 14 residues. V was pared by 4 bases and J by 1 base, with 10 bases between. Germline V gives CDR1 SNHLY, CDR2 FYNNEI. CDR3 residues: CASSAGTGNTEAFF. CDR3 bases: TGTGCCAGCAGTGCAGGGACCGGGAACACTGAAGCTTTCTTT. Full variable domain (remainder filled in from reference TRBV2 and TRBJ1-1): EPEVTQTPSHQVTQMGQEVILRCVPISNHLYFYWYRQILGQKVEFLVSFYNNEISEKSEIFDDQFSVERPDGSNFTLKIRSTKLEDSAMYFCASSAGTGNTEAFFGQGTRLTVV.

The chain's CDR3 is CASSPRGREQYF. The CDR3 DNA reads as TGTGCCAGTAGTCCCCGGGGACGCGAGCAGTACTTC. The V and J genes are TRBV19 and TRBJ2-7, with D perhaps matching TRBD1 or TRBD2 (5 bases each). V lost 5 bases and J 6 bases, leaving 11 bases between the germline ends. The CDR3 is 12 amino acids. Germline values: CDR1 LNHDA, CDR2 SQIVND (reference sequence).

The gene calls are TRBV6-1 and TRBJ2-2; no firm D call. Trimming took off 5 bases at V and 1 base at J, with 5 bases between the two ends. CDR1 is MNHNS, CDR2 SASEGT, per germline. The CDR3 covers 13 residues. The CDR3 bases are TGTGCCAGCAGTAAGGAGAACACCGGGGAGCTGTTTTTT. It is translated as CASSKENTGELFF.

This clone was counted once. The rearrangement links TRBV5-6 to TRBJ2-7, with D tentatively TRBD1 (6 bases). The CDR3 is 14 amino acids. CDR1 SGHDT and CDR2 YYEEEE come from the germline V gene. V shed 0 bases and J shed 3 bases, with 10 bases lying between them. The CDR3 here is CASSLDRVLYEQYF. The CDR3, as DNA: TGTGCCAGCAGCTTGGACAGGGTCCTCTACGAGCAGTACTTC.

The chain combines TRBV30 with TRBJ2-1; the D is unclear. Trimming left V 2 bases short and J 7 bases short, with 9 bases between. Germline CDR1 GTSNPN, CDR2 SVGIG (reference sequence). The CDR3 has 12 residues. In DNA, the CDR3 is TGTGCCTGGAGTAGGCAGGTGAATGAGCAGTTCTTC. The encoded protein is CAWSRQVNEQFF. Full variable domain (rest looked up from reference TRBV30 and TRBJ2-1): SQTIHQWPATLVQPVGSPLSLECTVEGTSNPNLYWYRQAAGRGLQLLFYSVGIGQISSEVPQNLSASRPQDRQFILSSKKLLLSDSGFYLCAWSRQVNEQFFGPGTRLTVL.

The CDR3 region has the DNA TGCGCCAGCAGCCTCGGGAGAGGAGCCTACGAGCAGTACTTC. Encoded protein: CASSLGRGAYEQYF. This rearrangement joins TRBV4-1 to TRBJ2-7, with D perhaps matching TRBD2 (6 bases). The germline V and J ends were trimmed by 4 bases and 2 bases, with 12 bases remaining between them. The CDR3 spans 14 residues. Germline CDR1 reads MGHRA; CDR2 reads YSYEKL.

The CDR3 reads CASSSEPYNSPLHF. In DNA form, the CDR3 reads TGTGCCAGCAGCTCTGAACCGTATAATTCACCCCTCCACTTT. The chain couples TRBV7-2 to TRBJ1-6, with D unresolved. The V and J ends lost 4 bases and 4 bases respectively, with 8 bases between them. Germline V gene lookup returns CDR1 SGHTA and CDR2 FQGNSA. The CDR3 is 14 amino acids. Looking up the rest from reference TRBV7-2 and TRBJ1-6 gives the full variable domain: GAGVSQSPSNKVTEKGKDVELRCDPISGHTALYWYRQSLGQGLEFLIYFQGNSAPDKSGLPSDRFSAERTGGSVSTLTIQRTQQEDSAVYLCASSSEPYNSPLHFGNGTRLTVT.

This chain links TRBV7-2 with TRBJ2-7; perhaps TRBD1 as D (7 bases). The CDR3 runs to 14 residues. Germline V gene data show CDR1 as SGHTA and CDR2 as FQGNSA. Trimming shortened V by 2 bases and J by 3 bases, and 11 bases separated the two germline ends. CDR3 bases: TGTGCCAGCAGCTTATTCCAGGGGGGCTACGAGCAGTACTTC. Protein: CASSLFQGGYEQYF. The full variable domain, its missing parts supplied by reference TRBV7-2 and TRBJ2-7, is GAGVSQSPSNKVTEKGKDVELRCDPISGHTALYWYRQSLGQGLEFLIYFQGNSAPDKSGLPSDRFSAERTGGSVSTLTIQRTQQEDSAVYLCASSLFQGGYEQYFGPGTRLTVT.

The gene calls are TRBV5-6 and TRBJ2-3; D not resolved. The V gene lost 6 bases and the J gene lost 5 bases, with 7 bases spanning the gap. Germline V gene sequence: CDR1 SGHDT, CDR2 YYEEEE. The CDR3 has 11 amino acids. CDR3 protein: CASTLGDTQYF. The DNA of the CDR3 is TGTGCCAGCACCTTAGGAGATACGCAGTATTTT.

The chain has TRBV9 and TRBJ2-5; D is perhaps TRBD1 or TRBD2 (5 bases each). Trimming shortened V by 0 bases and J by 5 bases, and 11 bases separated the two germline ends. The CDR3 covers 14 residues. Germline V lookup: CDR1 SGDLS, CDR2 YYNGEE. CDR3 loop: CASSVDGGTETQYF. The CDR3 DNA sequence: TGTGCCAGCAGCGTAGATGGGGGTACGGAGACCCAGTACTTC.

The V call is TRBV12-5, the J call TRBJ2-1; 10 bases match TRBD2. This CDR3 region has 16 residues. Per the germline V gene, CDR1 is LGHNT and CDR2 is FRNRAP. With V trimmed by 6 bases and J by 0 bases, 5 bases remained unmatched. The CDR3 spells CASGFGTSDSYNEQFF. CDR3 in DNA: TGTGCTAGTGGCTTCGGGACTAGCGACTCCTACAATGAGCAGTTCTTC.

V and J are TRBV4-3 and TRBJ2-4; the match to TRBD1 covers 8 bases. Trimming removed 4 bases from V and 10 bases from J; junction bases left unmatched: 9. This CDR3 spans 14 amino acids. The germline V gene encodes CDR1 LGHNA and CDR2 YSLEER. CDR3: CASSPDGTGEIQYF. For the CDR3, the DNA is TGCGCCAGCAGCCCGGACGGGACAGGAGAGATTCAGTACTTC.

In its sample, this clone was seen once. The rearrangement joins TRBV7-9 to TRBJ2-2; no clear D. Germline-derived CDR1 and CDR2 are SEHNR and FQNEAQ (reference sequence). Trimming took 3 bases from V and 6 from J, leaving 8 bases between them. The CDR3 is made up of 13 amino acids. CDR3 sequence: CASSLTLPGELFF. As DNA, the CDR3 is TGTGCCAGCAGCTTGACCCTCCCCGGGGAGCTGTTTTTT.

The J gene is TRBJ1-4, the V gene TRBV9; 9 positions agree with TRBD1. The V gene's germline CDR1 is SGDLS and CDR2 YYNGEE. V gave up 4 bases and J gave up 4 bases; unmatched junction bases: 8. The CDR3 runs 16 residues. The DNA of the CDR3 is TGTGCCAGCAGCACCTCCCCGGGACAGGGTAATGAAAAACTGTTTTTT. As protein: CASSTSPGQGNEKLFF. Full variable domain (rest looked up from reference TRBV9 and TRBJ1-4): DSGVTQTPKHLITATGQRVTLRCSPRSGDLSVYWYQQSLDQGLQFLIQYYNGEERAKGNILERFSAQQFPDLHSELNLSSLELGDSALYFCASSTSPGQGNEKLFFGSGTQLSVL.

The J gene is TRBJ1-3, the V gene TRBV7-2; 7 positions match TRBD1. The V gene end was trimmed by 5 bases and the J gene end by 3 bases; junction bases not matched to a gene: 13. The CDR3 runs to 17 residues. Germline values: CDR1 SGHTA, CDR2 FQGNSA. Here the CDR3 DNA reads TGTGCCAGCAGCCTCTATGACAGGGCTTGGGGTGGAAACACCATATATTTT. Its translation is CASSLYDRAWGGNTIYF.

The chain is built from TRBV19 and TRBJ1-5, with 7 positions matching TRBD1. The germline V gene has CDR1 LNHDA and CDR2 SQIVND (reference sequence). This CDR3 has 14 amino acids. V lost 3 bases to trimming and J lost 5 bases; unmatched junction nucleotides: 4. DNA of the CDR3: TGTGCCAGTAGTATTCGGGACAGAGATCAGCCCCAGCATTTT. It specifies CASSIRDRDQPQHF.

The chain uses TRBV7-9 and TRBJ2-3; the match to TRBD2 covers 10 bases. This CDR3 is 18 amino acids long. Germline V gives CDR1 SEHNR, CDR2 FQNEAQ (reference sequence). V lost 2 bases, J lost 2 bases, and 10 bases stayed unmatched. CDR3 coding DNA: TGTGCCAGCAGCTTACCCCCCCGACTAGCGGGCCTCACAGATACGCAGTATTTT. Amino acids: CASSLPPRLAGLTDTQYF.